This T cell receptor beta chain was recorded in a study of intratumoral heterogeneity in liver cancer. The wider study: With a median age of approximately 58 years, most patients were men.

Libraries were prepared by immunoSEQ multiplex PCR; TCRdb keeps only in-frame clonotypes and omits some of them. Among 5,000 to 8,000 clones listed, around 71% were seen once. Study-wide findings and caveats: Region b showed significantly fewer unique T-cell clonal expansions than region a.

Each tumour sample represents a distinct, spatially separated region of the hepatocellular carcinoma nodule. Early-stage hepatocellular carcinoma patients were treatment-naïve prior to resection. Sampled areas showed no macroscopic necrosis or hemorrhage. The germline V gene encodes CDR1 MGHRA and CDR2 YSYEKL. V gave up 0 bases and J gave up 5 bases, with 14 bases separating them. The CDR3 totals 16 residues. Regarding this clone: What it binds is not known.

The chain uses TRBV4-1 and TRBJ1-5; the D is unclear. Sequenced here: tumor tissue, sampled before any cancer treatment. The TCR was taken from a woman in her 70s with hepatocellular carcinoma. In nucleotides, the CDR3 is TGCGCCAGCAGCCAAGATCCACCACAGTCCTATCAGCCCCAGCATTTT. The encoded protein is CASSQDPPQSYQPQHF.